A selection of T cell receptor beta chains follows, all from one sample in a study of PD-L1 blockade in urothelial cancer. Sequencing used immunoSEQ multiplex PCR; TCRdb keeps in-frame clones, though not all of them. The data show 35,000 to 50,000 clones, over 65% seen once. The specimen was PBMCs, collected around atezolizumab (anti-PD-L1) treatment. The receptors were gathered from a man between 65 and 85 years old with urothelial cancer. Each CDR3 is given with its conserved first and last residue.

cdr3_aa	v_call	j_call
CASTLQGARDEKLFF	TRBV5-1	TRBJ1-4
CASSRGQGNQPQHF	TRBV4-1	TRBJ1-5
CASSTDRRGVAFF	TRBV19	TRBJ1-1
CASSEGHPSSYEQYF	TRBV2	TRBJ2-7
CASSYGVREGAYEQYF	TRBV6-5	TRBJ2-7
CASSPGGTNSYEQYF	TRBV11-2	TRBJ2-7
CSAHGQAEAFF	TRBV20-1	TRBJ1-1
CASSLAIGGWSNRPQHF	TRBV7-6	TRBJ1-5
CASSSQGLADFWGTDTQYF	TRBV5-4	TRBJ2-3
CASSQERIGGYEQYF	TRBV4-1	TRBJ2-7
CASSLESSGSVETQYF	TRBV11-3	TRBJ2-5
CASSPPGQGPYEQYF	TRBV19	TRBJ2-7
CASSLTQGQPQHF	TRBV7-3	TRBJ1-5
CASSQWQGMGGYTF	TRBV4-1	TRBJ1-2
CASRPLADSYNEQFF	TRBV6-6	TRBJ2-1
CASSSGRGSFDTQYF	TRBV27	TRBJ2-3
CASSSAGDYGYTF	TRBV5-1	TRBJ1-2
CASSPPGREAFF	TRBV7-9	TRBJ1-1
CASSLKGDRGLYQPQHF	TRBV7-2	TRBJ1-5
CASRPQGQAYEQYF	TRBV28	TRBJ2-7
CASSPRTSGNNEQFF	TRBV19	TRBJ2-1
CASSGAGGSYNEQFF	TRBV5-1	TRBJ2-1
CASSPATNEKLFF	TRBV25-1	TRBJ1-4
CASSVSGSQETQYF	TRBV9	TRBJ2-5
CATMTSGSFGGELFF	TRBV15	TRBJ2-2
CASSSLPPDRGRVNIQYF	TRBV27	TRBJ2-4
CASSYGGSTDTQYF	TRBV6-5	TRBJ2-3
CASSLTDMEGTEAFF	TRBV7-3	TRBJ1-1
CASSLDIYPGGGTQYF	TRBV11-2	TRBJ2-3
CASSIGQDGNTEAFF	TRBV19	TRBJ1-1
CASSIRAGVYRNEQFF	TRBV28	TRBJ2-1
CASSLGQALGYTF	TRBV5-1	TRBJ1-2
CASSQTLAGVSSYEQYF	TRBV4-1	TRBJ2-7
CASSFSRLAGNEQFF	TRBV9	TRBJ2-1
CASSQDRTPLYAGELFF	TRBV4-3	TRBJ2-2
CASSVGPQRGQETQYF	TRBV9	TRBJ2-5
CASSDGQNTDTQYF	TRBV10-2	TRBJ2-3
CASSQEGRPWHEQFF	TRBV4-3	TRBJ2-1
CASSEGWAPANYGYTF	TRBV6-1	TRBJ1-2
CASTGQRTDTQYF	TRBV2	TRBJ2-3
CASSLNRGVDEQFF	TRBV7-3	TRBJ2-1
CASSGQGAANEQFF	TRBV18	TRBJ2-1
CASSYSGRDGYTF	TRBV6-5	TRBJ1-2
CASSPLQGGYTF	TRBV27	TRBJ1-2
CASKVGTDYNEQFF	TRBV7-3	TRBJ2-1
CASSSLQGRMAFF	TRBV7-2	TRBJ1-1
CASSGAGRGIGGYTF	TRBV9	TRBJ1-2
CASSLGLSYNEQFF	TRBV11-2	TRBJ2-1
CASSTGENTEAFF	TRBV19	TRBJ1-1
CASSLVSGITGELFF	TRBV7-9	TRBJ2-2
CSVVPIGSYEQYF	TRBV29-1	TRBJ2-7